The 2 T cell receptor beta chains in this list originate from one sample, sequenced in a study of T cell changes during pregnancy in multiple sclerosis. Only in-frame clones appear in the TCRdb table, and some are missing; sequencing was by immunoSEQ multiplex PCR. Of 40,000 to 60,000 clones listed, 95% were seen once; the top ten hold 5.5% to 7.5%. Source: CD8+ T cells from peripheral blood mononuclear cells, taken in the first trimester of pregnancy. The origin of the receptors is a female donor with multiple sclerosis, enrolled in a pregnancy study.

The rearrangement joins TRBV5-4 to TRBJ2-2, with a possible D match to TRBD2 (6 bases). V shed 4 bases and J shed 6 bases, with 16 bases lying between them. The CDR3 has 15 residues. The germline V gene encodes CDR1 SGHNT and CDR2 YYREEE (reference sequence). The DNA of the CDR3 is TGTGCCAGCAGCCTCCGGGGGAGAAGGCCCGGGGAGCTGTTTTTT. It encodes CASSLRGRRPGELFF. Looking up the rest from reference TRBV5-4 and TRBJ2-2 gives the full variable domain: ETGVTQSPTHLIKTRGQQVTLRCSSQSGHNTVSWYQQALGQGPQFIFQYYREEENGRGNFPPRFSGLQFPNYSSELNVNALELDDSALYLCASSLRGRRPGELFFGEGSRLTVL.

V is TRBV5-8 and J is TRBJ2-4, with D maybe TRBD2 (5 bases). CDR1 is SGHTS, CDR2 YDEGEE, per germline. This CDR3 comprises 17 residues. V dropped 6 bases and J dropped 1 base, with 20 bases sitting between them. This CDR3 reads CASIPRTGYGAKNIQYF. The CDR3 region has the DNA TGTGCCAGCATCCCCAGGACGGGGTATGGGGCCAAAAACATTCAGTACTTC.